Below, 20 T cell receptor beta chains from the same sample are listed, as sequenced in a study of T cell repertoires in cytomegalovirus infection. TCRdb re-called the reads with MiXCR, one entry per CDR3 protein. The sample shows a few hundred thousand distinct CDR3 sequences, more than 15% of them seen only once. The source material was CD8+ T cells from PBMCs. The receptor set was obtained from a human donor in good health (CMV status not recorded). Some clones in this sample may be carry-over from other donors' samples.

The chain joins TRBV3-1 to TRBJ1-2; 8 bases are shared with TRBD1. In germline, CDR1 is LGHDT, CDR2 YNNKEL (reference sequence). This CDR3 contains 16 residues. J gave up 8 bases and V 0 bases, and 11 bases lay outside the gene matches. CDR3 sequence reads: CASSQDETGAVEGYTF. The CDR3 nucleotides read TGTGCCAGCAGCCAAGACGAGACAGGGGCCGTGGAGGGCTACACCTTC.

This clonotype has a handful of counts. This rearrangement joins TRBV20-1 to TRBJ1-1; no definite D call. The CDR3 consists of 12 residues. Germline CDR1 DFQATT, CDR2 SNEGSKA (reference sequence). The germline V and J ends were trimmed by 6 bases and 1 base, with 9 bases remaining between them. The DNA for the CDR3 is TGCAGTGCAGGTACAACGAACACTGAAGCTTTCTTT. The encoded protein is CSAGTTNTEAFF.

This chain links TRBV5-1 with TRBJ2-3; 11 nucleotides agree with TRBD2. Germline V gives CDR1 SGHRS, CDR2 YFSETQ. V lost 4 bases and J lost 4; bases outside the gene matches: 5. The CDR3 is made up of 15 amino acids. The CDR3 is CASSPTSGGPDTQYF. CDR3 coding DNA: TGCGCCAGCAGCCCTACTAGCGGGGGCCCAGATACGCAGTATTTT.

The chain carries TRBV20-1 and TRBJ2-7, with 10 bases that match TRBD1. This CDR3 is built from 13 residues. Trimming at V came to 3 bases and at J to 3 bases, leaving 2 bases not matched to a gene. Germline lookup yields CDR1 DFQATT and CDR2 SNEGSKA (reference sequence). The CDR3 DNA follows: TGCAGTGCTAGGGACAGGGGGGACTACGAGCAGTACTTC. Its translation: CSARDRGDYEQYF.

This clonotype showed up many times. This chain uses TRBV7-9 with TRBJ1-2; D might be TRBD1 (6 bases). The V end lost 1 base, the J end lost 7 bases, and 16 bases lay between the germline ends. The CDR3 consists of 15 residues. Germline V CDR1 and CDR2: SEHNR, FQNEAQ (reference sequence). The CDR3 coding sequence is TGTGCCAGCAGCTTAGGGTCGGGGGGGGCCAGTGGCTACACCTTC. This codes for CASSLGSGGASGYTF.

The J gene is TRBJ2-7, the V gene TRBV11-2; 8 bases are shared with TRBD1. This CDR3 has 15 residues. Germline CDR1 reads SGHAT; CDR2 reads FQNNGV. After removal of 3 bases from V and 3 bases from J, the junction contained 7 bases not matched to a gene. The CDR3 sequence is CASSFTGGFIYEQYF. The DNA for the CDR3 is TGTGCCAGCAGCTTCACAGGGGGATTTATCTACGAGCAGTACTTC.

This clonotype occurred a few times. This chain's CDR3 is CASSPGLGYHEQFF. The CDR3 DNA reads as TGTGCCAGCTCACCGGGACTAGGTTACCATGAGCAGTTCTTC. The rearrangement joins TRBV12-3 or TRBV12-4 to TRBJ2-1; 8 nucleotides line up with TRBD2. V shed 8 bases, J shed 8 bases, and the junction held 11 bases outside the gene matches. This CDR3 comprises 14 residues.

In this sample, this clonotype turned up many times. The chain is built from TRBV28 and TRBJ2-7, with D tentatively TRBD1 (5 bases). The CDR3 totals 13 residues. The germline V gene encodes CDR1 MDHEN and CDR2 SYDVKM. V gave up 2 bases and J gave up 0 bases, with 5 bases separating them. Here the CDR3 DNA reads TGTGCCAGCAGTTTACAGGGCTCCTACGAGCAGTACTTC. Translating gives CASSLQGSYEQYF.

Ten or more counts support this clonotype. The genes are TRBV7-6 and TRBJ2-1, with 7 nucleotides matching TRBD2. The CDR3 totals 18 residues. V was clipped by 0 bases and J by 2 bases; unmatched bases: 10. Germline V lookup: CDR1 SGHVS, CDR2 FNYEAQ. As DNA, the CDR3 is TGTGCCAGCAGCTTAGCCTCCGGGGGGTTGGGGGCCTACAATGAGCAGTTCTTC. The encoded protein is CASSLASGGLGAYNEQFF.

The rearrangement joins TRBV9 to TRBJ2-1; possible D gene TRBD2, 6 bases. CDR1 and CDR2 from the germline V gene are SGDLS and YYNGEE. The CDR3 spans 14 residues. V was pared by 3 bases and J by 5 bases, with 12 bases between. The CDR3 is CASSGLSGHNEQFF. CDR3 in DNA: TGTGCCAGCAGCGGACTAAGCGGGCACAATGAGCAGTTCTTC.

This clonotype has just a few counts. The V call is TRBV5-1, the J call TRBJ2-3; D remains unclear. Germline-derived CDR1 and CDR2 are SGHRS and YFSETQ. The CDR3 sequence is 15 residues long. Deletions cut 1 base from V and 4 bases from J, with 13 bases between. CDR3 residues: CASSLNFPVADTQYF. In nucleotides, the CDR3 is TGCGCCAGCAGCTTGAACTTCCCAGTGGCAGATACGCAGTATTTT.

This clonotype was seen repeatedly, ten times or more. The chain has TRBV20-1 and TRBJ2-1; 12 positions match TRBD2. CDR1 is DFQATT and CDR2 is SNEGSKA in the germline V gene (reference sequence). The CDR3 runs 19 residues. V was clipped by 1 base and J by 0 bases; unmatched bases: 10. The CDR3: CSARVGTSGPPSSYNEQFF. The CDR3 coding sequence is TGCAGTGCTAGAGTCGGGACTAGCGGGCCGCCTAGCTCCTACAATGAGCAGTTCTTC.

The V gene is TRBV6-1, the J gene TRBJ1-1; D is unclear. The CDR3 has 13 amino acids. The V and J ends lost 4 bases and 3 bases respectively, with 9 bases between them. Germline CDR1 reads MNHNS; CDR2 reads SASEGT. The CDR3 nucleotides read TGTGCCAGCAGTGGGAGTGCGGACACTGAAGCTTTCTTT. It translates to CASSGSADTEAFF.

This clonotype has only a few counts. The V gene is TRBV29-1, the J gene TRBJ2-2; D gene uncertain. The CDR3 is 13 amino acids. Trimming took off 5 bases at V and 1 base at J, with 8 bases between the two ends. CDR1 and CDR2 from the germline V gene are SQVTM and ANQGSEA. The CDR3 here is CSVIPVNTGELFF. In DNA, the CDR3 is TGCAGCGTTATACCAGTGAACACCGGGGAGCTGTTTTTT.

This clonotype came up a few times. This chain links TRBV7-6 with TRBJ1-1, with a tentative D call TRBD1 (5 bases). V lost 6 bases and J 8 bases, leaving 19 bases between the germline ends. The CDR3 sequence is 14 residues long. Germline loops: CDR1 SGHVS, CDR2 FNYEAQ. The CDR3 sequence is CASRGDGGEAEAFF. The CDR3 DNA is TGTGCCAGCAGGGGGGACGGGGGGGAGGCAGAAGCTTTCTTT.

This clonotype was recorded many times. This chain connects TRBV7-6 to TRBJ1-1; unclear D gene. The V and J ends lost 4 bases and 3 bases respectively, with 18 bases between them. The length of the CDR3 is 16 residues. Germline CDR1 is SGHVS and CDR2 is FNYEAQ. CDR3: CASSSGQFKPDTEAFF. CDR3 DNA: TGTGCCAGCAGCTCGGGCCAATTCAAGCCTGACACTGAAGCTTTCTTT.

The CDR3, as DNA: TGTGCCAGCAGTTACCCGGGGACCCAGTACTTC. Its translation is CASSYPGTQYF. The chain links TRBV6-2 or TRBV6-3 to TRBJ2-5; D is uncertain. V lost 2 bases and J lost 7, with 5 bases in between. The CDR3 has 11 residues. Germline lookup yields CDR1 MNHEY and CDR2 SVGEGT.

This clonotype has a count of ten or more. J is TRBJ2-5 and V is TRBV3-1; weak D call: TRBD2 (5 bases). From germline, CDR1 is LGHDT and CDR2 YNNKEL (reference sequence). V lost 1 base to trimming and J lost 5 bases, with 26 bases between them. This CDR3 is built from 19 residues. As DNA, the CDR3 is TGTGCCAGCAGCCAAGGAATAGGAGTGCTAGCATCTAGTTCTGAGACCCAGTACTTC. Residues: CASSQGIGVLASSSETQYF.

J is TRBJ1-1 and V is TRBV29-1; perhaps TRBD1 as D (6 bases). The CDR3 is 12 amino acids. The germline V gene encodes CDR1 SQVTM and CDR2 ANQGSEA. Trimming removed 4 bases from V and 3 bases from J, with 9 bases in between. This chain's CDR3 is CSVVGQYTEAFF. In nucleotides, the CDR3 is TGCAGCGTTGTTGGACAGTACACTGAAGCTTTCTTT.

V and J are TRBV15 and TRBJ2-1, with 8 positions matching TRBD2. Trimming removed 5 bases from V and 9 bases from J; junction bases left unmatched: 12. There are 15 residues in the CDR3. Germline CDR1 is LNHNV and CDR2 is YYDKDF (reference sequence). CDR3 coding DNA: TGTGCCACCAGCCCTTCCTTAGCGGGGTATGCTGAGCAGTTCTTC. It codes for CATSPSLAGYAEQFF.